These 2 T cell receptor beta chains originate from one sample sequenced in a study of Graves' ophthalmopathy and Graves' hyperthyroidism. The authors amplified TCR beta CDR3 regions, and they did so from RNA transcripts for repertoire sequencing. An opening RT-PCR round employed HTBI primers and preceded a second-round multiplex PCR. MiXCR, applied by TCRdb to the multiplex PCR reads, yields one record per CDR3 protein. The sample records around 1.1 million distinct CDR3 sequences, 35% to 40% being singletons. Sequencing was performed on peripheral blood or thyroid tissue (not recorded which). These receptors were taken from an adult man with Graves' hyperthyroidism.

This clonotype was observed many times. This rearrangement joins TRBV19 to TRBJ1-5; 8 bases align to TRBD1. Germline trimming cut 6 bases from V and 2 bases from J; bases unmatched to any gene: 3. Germline V gene lookup returns CDR1 LNHDA and CDR2 SQIVND (reference sequence). The CDR3 length is 14 residues. The CDR3 loop reads CASRDRARNQPQHF. CDR3 nucleotides: TGTGCCAGTAGGGACAGGGCTCGCAATCAGCCCCAGCATTTT.

In this sample, this clonotype turned up many times. The rearrangement links TRBV7-9 to TRBJ2-7; D may be TRBD2 (5 bases). The CDR3 extends over 14 amino acids. The germline V gene has CDR1 SEHNR and CDR2 FQNEAQ (reference sequence). Trimming shortened V by 4 bases and J by 5 bases, and 15 bases separated the two germline ends. CDR3 bases: TGTGCCAGCAGCTCCCGCGGGTTTACGGACGAGCAGTACTTC. Encoded protein: CASSSRGFTDEQYF.